The clone carrying this TCR beta chain was detected a few times. The antigen is not known. Each sample yielded at least 6 micrograms of PBMC total RNA. This entry comes from a study of blood T cells in healthy people across ages. Background on the study: Capturing about one barcoded beta molecule per two T cells was achieved by template switching.

The length of the CDR3 is 13 residues. Germline CDR1 SNHLY, CDR2 FYNNEI. Whole-study findings and limits: Aged donors had fewer naive CD4+ cells and lower diversity than long-lived donors.

A J-beta primer mix and a sample-barcoded 5' primer were used in a second PCR of roughly 7 to 12 cycles. TCRdb independently ran MiXCR on the 5' RACE reads; one entry per CDR3 protein. The top ten clones hold approximately 23% of a sample with 550,000 to 600,000 distinct CDR3 sequences, about 45% of them seen once. This sequence was found in a man at least 80 years old in good health. Sequencing was done on a sample of blood. The V and J genes are TRBV2 and TRBJ2-1; D is possibly TRBD2 (5 bases). The closer fit of TRBJ2-7 to the DNA end suggests the J call may be wrong. The CDR3 coding sequence is TGTGCCAGCAAGGACGGGAACTACAATGAGCAGTACTTC. Its translation is CASKDGNYNEQYF.